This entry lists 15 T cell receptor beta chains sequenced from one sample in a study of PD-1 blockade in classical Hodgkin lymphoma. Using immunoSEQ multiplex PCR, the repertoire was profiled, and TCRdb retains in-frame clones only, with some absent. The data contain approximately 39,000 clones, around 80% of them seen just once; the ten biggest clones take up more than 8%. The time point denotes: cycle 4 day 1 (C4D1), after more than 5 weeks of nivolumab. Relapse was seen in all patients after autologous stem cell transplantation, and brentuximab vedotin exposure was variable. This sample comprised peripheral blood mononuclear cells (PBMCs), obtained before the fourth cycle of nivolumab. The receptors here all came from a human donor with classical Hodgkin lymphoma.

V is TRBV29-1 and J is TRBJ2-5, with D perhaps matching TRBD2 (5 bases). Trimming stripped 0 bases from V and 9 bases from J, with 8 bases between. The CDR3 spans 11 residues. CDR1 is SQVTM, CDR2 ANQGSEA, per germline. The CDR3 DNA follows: TGCAGCGTTGAAGAGTTCGGGGCCCAGTACTTC. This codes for CSVEEFGAQYF.

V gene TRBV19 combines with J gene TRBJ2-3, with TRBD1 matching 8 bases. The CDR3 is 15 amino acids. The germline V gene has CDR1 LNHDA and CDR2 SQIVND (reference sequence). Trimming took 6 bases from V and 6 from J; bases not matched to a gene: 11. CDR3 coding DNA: TGTGCCAGTAGCCTCGTGCAGGGGGCACGGGATACGCAGTATTTT. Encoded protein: CASSLVQGARDTQYF.

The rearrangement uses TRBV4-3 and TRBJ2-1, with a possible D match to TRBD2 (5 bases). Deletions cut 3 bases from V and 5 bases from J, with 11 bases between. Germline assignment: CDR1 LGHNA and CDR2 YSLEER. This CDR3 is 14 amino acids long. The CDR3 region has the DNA TGCGCCAGCAGCCAGGGAGTCATCGACAATGAGCAGTTCTTC. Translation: CASSQGVIDNEQFF.

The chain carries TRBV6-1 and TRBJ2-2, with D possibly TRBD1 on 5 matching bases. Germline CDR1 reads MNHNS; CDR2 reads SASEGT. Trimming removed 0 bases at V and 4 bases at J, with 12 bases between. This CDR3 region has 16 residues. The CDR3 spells CASSEAVQGVTGELFF. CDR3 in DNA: TGTGCCAGCAGTGAAGCGGTCCAGGGTGTCACCGGGGAGCTGTTTTTT.

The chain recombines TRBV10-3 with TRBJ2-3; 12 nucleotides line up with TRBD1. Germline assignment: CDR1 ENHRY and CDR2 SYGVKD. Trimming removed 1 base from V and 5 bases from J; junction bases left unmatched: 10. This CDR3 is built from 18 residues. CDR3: CAISEFSGTGGAGDTQYF. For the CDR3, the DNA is TGTGCCATCAGTGAGTTTTCCGGGACAGGGGGCGCAGGAGATACGCAGTATTTT.

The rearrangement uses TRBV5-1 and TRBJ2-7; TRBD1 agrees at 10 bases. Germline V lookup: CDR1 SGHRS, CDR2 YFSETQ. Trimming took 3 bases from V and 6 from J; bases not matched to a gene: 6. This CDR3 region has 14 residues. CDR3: CASSSLGTGAEQYF. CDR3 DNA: TGCGCCAGCAGCTCCCTCGGGACAGGGGCCGAGCAGTACTTC.

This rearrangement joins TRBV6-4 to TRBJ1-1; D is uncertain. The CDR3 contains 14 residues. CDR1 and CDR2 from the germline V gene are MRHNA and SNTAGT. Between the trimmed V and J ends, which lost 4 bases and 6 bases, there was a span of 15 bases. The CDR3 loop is CASSAEPVSAEAFF. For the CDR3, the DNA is TGTGCCAGCAGTGCCGAGCCGGTTTCGGCTGAAGCTTTCTTT.

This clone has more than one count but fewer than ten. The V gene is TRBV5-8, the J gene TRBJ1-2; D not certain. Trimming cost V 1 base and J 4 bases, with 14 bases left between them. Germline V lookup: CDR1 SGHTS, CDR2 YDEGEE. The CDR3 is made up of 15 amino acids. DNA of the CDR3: TGTGCCAGCAGCTTGTTACTCGTGACGGGCTATGGCTACACCTTC. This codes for CASSLLLVTGYGYTF.

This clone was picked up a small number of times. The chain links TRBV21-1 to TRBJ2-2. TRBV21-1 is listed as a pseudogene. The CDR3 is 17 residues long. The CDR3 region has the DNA TGTGCCAGCAGCGAAACGCTGGCAAGCCCGAACACCGGGGAGCTGTTTTTT. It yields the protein CASSETLASPNTGELFF.

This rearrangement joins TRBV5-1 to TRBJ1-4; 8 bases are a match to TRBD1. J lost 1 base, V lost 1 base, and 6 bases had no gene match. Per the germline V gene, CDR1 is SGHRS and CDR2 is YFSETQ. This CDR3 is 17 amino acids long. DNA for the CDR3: TGCGCCAGCAGCTTGATGGGACAGGCGTTAACTAATGAAAAACTGTTTTTT. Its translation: CASSLMGQALTNEKLFF.

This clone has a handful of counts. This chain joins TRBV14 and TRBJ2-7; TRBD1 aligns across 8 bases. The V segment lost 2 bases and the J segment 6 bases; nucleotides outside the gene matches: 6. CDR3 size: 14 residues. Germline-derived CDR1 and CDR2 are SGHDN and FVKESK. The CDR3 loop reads CASSQLTGAFEQYF. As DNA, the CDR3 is TGTGCCAGCAGCCAACTGACAGGGGCTTTCGAGCAGTACTTC.

CDR3 amino acids: CASSVVGTGSNEQFF. The CDR3 coding sequence is TGTGCCAGCAGCGTAGTAGGGACAGGGTCCAATGAGCAGTTCTTC. This chain connects TRBV9 to TRBJ2-1; 9 nucleotides line up with TRBD1. Germline-derived CDR1 and CDR2 are SGDLS and YYNGEE. The CDR3 has 15 amino acids. The ends lost 0 bases at V and 6 bases at J; junction bases unmatched: 4.

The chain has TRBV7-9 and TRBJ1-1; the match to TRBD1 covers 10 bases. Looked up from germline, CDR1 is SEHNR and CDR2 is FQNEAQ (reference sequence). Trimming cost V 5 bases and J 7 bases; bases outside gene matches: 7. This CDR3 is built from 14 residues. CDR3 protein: CASSGPGQGIEAFF. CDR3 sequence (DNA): TGTGCCAGCAGCGGGCCGGGACAGGGGATTGAAGCTTTCTTT.

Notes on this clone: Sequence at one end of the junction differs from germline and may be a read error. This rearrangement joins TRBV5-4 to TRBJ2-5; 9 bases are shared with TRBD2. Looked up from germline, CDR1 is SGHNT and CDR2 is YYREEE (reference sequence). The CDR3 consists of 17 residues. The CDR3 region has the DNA TGCGCCAGCAGCCAAGGGGTGTCGCGGGGGGGGCTGGAGACCCAGTACTTC. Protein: CASSQGVSRGGLETQYF.

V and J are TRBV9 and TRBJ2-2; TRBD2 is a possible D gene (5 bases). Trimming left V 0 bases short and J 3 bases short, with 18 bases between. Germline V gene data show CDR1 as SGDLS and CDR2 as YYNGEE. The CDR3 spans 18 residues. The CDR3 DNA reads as TGTGCCAGCAGCGTAGGTTTACTAGTATTCCGAGACACCGGGGAGCTGTTTTTT. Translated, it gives CASSVGLLVFRDTGELFF.